Below, one T cell receptor beta chain is given with its context. Each CDR3 protein is one row after TCRdb ran MiXCR on the RT-PCR reads. Found here are roughly 940,000 distinct CDR3 sequences, about a sixth of them singletons; the top ten hold around 6%. The entry originates in a study of patients and donors after allogeneic stem cell transplantation. The trim removed 4 bases at V and 12 bases at J, leaving 10 bases unmatched. The CDR3 contains 13 residues. The germline CDR1 and CDR2 sequences are SGHKS and YYEKEE (reference sequence). The sample taken for sequencing was blood, either unsorted or a sorted T cell fraction (not recorded which). The receptor was derived from a human donor who was either an allogeneic HSCT recipient or a stem cell or donor lymphocyte infusion donor (not recorded which). It is not recorded whose cells these are; they may come from a transplant donor. The V gene is TRBV5-5, the J gene TRBJ2-1, with 7 nucleotides matching TRBD2. CDR3 in amino acids: CASSGGPGLSQFF. CDR3 coding DNA: TGTGCCAGCAGCGGGGGACCGGGACTATCGCAGTTCTTC.